This T cell receptor (beta chain) was profiled in a study of blood T cells in healthy people across ages. General study findings and limits: Estimated diversity, derived from one million T cells, was regarded as an underestimate.

Whenever a sample was processed, at least 6.5 million PBMCs were isolated. Combining a sample-barcoded 5' primer with a J-beta primer mix, a second PCR ran for about 7 to 11 cycles. Via MiXCR, TCRdb re-called the 5' RACE reads, giving one row per CDR3 protein. Of 850,000 to 1,300,000 distinct CDR3 sequences in the sample, 40% to 50% were seen once. Trimming shortened V by 0 bases and J by 10 bases, and 13 bases separated the two germline ends. CDR1 and CDR2 (germline): WNHNN, SYGVQD (reference sequence). The CDR3 has 13 residues. This clonotype was seen once. As yet, its antigen is unknown. The chain uses TRBV10-1 and TRBJ2-7; no firm D call. This clonotype was obtained from a woman aged 60 to 75 in good health. Sequencing was carried out using blood. The CDR3, as DNA: TGCGCCAGCAGTGAGTCTTGGACCAGTGCCCAGTACTTC. Its translation is CASSESWTSAQYF.